This T cell receptor beta chain was obtained from a study of cytomegalovirus exposure and HLA in healthy donors. Notes on the study in general: V- and J-gene trimming of TCR beta was linked (in a later analysis) to a missense DCLRE1C variant. HLA allele associations emerged for around 15,000 TCR beta sequences in a later analysis, at 0.05 false discovery rate. Prediction of most subjects' HLA-A and HLA-B alleles by TCR beta sequences was reportedly accurate.

It was with 60 Vbeta and 13 Jbeta primers that the PCR ran. TCRdb's table, derived via immunoSEQ multiplex PCR, lists solely in-frame clones and lacks some. The table records 150,000 to 200,000 clones, around four fifths of them present only once. CDR1 and CDR2 (germline): SGHAT, FQNNGV. The CDR3 is 16 amino acids. V shed 3 bases and J 5 bases; nucleotides not matched to a gene: 12. This clone was counted once. Its target is not known. This receptor was taken from a man aged 18 to 35 in good health and CMV-seropositive. The chain links TRBV11-2 to TRBJ2-5, with 7 bases that match TRBD2. The sample was PBMCs. CDR3 bases: TGTGCCAGCAGCTTGAAGCGGGAAAGTGTTCCGGAGACCCAGTACTTC. Protein sequence: CASSLKRESVPETQYF.